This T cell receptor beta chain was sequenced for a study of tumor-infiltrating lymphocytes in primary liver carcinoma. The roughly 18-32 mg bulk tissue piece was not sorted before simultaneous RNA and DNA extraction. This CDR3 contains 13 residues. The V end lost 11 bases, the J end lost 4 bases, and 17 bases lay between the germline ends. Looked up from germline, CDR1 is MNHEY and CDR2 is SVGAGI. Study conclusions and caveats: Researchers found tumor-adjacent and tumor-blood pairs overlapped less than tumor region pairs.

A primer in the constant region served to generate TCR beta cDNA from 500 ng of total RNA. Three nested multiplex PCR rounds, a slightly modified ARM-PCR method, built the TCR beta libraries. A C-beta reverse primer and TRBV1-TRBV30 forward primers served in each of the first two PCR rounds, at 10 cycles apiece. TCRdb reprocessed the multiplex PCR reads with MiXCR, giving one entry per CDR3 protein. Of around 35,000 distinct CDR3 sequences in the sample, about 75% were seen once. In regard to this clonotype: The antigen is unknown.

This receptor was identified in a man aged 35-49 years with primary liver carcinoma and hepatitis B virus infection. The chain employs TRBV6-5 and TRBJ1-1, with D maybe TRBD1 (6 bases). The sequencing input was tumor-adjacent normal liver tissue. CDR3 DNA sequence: TGTGCCGGTACCCCGTCCAGGGGCACTGAAGCTTTCTTT. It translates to CAGTPSRGTEAFF.